This T cell receptor (beta chain) is drawn from a study of OX40 agonist ivuxolimab in advanced cancers. Study details: Treatment of patients was with ivuxolimab, an agonistic anti-OX40 (CD134) antibody. Patients were roughly 83% male with ages roughly 23 to 90, mean 60. General study points: The authors did not determine the antigen specificity of the expanded peripheral T cells. Certain nonresponders likewise exhibited a low normalized T-cell clonal expansion.

For this clone: Its antigen is not known.

Only in-frame clones appear in the TCRdb table, and some are missing; sequencing was by immunoSEQ multiplex PCR. The table shows under 100,000 clones, with 91% occurring only once. This CDR3 comprises 16 residues. Per the germline V gene, CDR1 is MDHEN and CDR2 is SYDVKM. The trim removed 5 bases at V and 1 base at J, leaving 8 bases unmatched. The sequencing used CD4+ or CD8+ T cells sorted from blood, collected in a trial of the OX40 agonist ivuxolimab. This clonotype was obtained from an adult with an advanced solid tumor such as melanoma, head and neck, liver or kidney cancer. The V call is TRBV28, the J call TRBJ2-3; 8 nucleotides align to TRBD2. The CDR3 loop reads CASSPTAGAGTDTQYF. In DNA, the CDR3 is TGTGCCAGCAGTCCGACAGCGGGAGCCGGCACAGATACGCAGTATTTT.